This T cell receptor (beta chain) was documented in a study of human T cells and chemical hapten exposure. Study results and caveats: TCRs exceeding a frequency of 1 in 1000 stayed unchanged under DPC sensitization.

As to time point: patch test 2, 6 weeks after DPC sensitization. Treatment specified: therapeutic diphenylcyclopropenone sensitization with weekly scalp DPC. Germline CDR1 reads MNHEY; CDR2 reads SMNVEV (reference sequence). V was pared by 6 bases and J by 5 bases, with 9 bases of the junction left unmatched. The CDR3 length is 15 residues. In this sample, this clonotype turned up many times. Its antigen is not identified. MiXCR was run by TCRdb on the RACE reads, yielding one entry per CDR3 protein. The table has 140,000 or so distinct CDR3 sequences, approximately 10% seen once. The chain uses TRBV27 and TRBJ2-2; 7 bases align to TRBD1. This sequence originates from a woman aged 50 to 65 with alopecia areata. Some clones in this sample may be carry-over from other donors' samples. Material: whole blood, obtained in connection with sensitization to the hapten diphenylcyclopropenone (DPC). CDR3 sequence reads: CASRPGQVRTGELFF. In DNA form, the CDR3 reads TGTGCCAGCAGACCCGGACAGGTCCGGACCGGGGAGCTGTTTTTT.